This T cell receptor beta chain was captured in a study of blood T cell repertoires in COVID-19. The germline gives CDR1 SEHNR, CDR2 FQNEAQ (reference sequence). V was cut by 1 base and J by 2 bases, with 5 bases left in between. This CDR3 has 14 amino acids. TCRdb keeps only in-frame clones here, not all; method: immunoSEQ multiplex PCR. This table holds tens of thousands of clones, more than 65% found once. The rearrangement joins TRBV7-9 to TRBJ2-2; D is uncertain. This receptor was identified in a man over 45 with acute or convalescent COVID-19. Sequenced: peripheral blood. As DNA, the CDR3 is TGTGCCAGCAGCTTAGTATTTAACACCGGGGAGCTGTTTTTT. It yields the protein CASSLVFNTGELFF.